This T cell receptor beta chain was sequenced during a study of Ad26.COV2.S vaccination and SARS-CoV-2 variants. Data came from immunoSEQ multiplex PCR; TCRdb stores just in-frame clones and leaves some out. The table lists about 350,000 clones, roughly 91% of them singletons, with approximately 5% in the top ten. Treatment in this sample: 15 to 20 received Ad26.COV2.S at low or high dose, single or two shots; about 5 received placebo; per-sample allocation not given. Each sample was drawn 63 days after the first injection (of vaccine or placebo). The CDR3 runs to 16 residues. The ends lost 4 bases at V and 2 bases at J; junction bases unmatched: 3. Germline V gene data show CDR1 as SEHNR and CDR2 as FQNEAQ (reference sequence).

This sample comprised peripheral blood, obtained in a trial of Ad26.COV2.S vaccine versus placebo. This clonotype was sampled from a person between 18 and 65 years old who received the Ad26.COV2.S COVID-19 vaccine or a placebo. The chain recombines TRBV7-9 with TRBJ2-5, with 14 bases matching TRBD2. CDR3 nucleotides: TGTGCCAGCAGCTCCGGACTAGCGGGGGGTCAAGAGACCCAGTACTTC. Translation gives CASSSGLAGGQETQYF. Variable domain in full (rest from reference TRBV7-9 and TRBJ2-5): DTGVSQNPRHKITKRGQNVTFRCDPISEHNRLYWYRQTLGQGPEFLTYFQNEAQLEKSRLLSDRFSAERPKGSFSTLEIQRTEQGDSAMYLCASSSGLAGGQETQYFGPGTRLLVL.